This T cell receptor beta chain was sequenced during a study of blood T cell repertoires in COVID-19 (dated by TCRdb to 2018 to 2021). With regard to the full study: Collaborator samples came from the United States, Italy and Spain and covered acute and convalescent phases of COVID-19. The prospective study material was composed of cDNA or gDNA derived from T cells, B-cell-depleted T cells, or PBMCs. Deeply sampled blood TCRbeta repertoires from subjects exposed to, actively infected with, or recovered from COVID-19 were included in the dataset. The repertoires were released in a freely available public database meant as a resource for research on the immune response to SARS-CoV-2. The samples were drawn from the first 160 participants of the ongoing ImmuneRACE study and from 950 to 1,500 subjects provided by 6 global collaborators. A de-identified subject ID, COVID-19 status, age in years and sex were almost always included in the sample metadata. Where available, HLA class I and class II types were taken from metadata supplied by the sample provider and were not determined by assay-based typing.

One collaborating source in Seattle enrolled patients while the patients were actively infected and followed the patients over time throughout the course of disease. The collaborating institutions used their own protocols to collect whole blood in K2EDTA tubes. For TCRbeta analysis, collaborators shipped samples in one of three forms: frozen whole blood, isolated PBMCs, or DNA extracted from either of those sample types. Summary of the overall study and its limitations: The amount of clinical and demographic metadata varied by source and participant and was provided uncurated.

The germline V gene specifies SNHLY as CDR1 and FYNNEI as CDR2. Taken from cysteine to phenylalanine, the CDR3 has 17 residues. Solely the CDR3 DNA is kept, with 51 bases framed from the first base. Unmatched junction bases come to 6, with V trimmed by 3 bases and J by 3 bases. With respect to this clone: Its antigen remains undetermined. Base qualities are not recorded, but no much larger clone differs from it by a single base.

TCRbeta CDR3 regions were amplified from genomic DNA by means of the immunoSEQ Assay, a bias-controlled multiplex PCR. The original methods were these. The number of nucleated cells in each sample was estimated from the amplification of reference gene primers within the assay. Sequence reads were collapsed and filtered to measure the absolute abundance of every unique TCRbeta CDR3 rearrangement. For each sample, productive Simpson clonality was calculated as the square root of Simpson's diversity index over productive rearrangements. Entries here come from immuneACCESS through TCRdb and include only in-frame sequences with V and J called. Some clones fail to appear in such tables; in the studies checked, an unresolved V gene covers under half of the shortfall, and the cause of the remainder is unknown. V and J calls and clone size are copied from that table; D and trimming were computed from the DNA. Within this sample are around 150,000 clones, with around 82% of them counted one time only. Jointly, the top ten make up under 9% of the sample.

The specimen was peripheral blood. The source is a middle-aged woman with COVID-19, enrolled during active disease. Rearrangement joined TRBV2 to TRBJ2-5; 14 central bases correspond to TRBD2. CDR3 reads: CASSEPGLAGVKETQYF. The nucleotide sequence is TGTGCCAGCAGTGAGCCGGGACTAGCGGGAGTTAAAGAGACCCAGTACTTC. Reference TRBV2 and TRBJ2-5 genes cover what lies past the CDR3, so the full variable domain is EPEVTQTPSHQVTQMGQEVILRCVPISNHLYFYWYRQILGQKVEFLVSFYNNEISEKSEIFDDQFSVERPDGSNFTLKIRSTKLEDSAMYFCASSEPGLAGVKETQYFGPGTRLLVL.